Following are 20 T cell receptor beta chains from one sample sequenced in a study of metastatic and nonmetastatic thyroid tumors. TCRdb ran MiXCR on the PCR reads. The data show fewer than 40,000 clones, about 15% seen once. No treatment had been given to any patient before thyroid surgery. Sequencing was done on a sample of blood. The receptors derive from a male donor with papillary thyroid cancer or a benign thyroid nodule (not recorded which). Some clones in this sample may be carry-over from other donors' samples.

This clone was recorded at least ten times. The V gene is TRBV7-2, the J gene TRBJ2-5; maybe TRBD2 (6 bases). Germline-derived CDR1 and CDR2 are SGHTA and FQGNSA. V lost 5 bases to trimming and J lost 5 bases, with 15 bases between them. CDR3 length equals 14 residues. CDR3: CASSPRRERETQYF. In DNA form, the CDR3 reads TGTGCCAGCAGCCCCCGGAGGGAGAGGGAGACCCAGTACTTC. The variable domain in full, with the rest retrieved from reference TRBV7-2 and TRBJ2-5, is GAGVSQSPSNKVTEKGKDVELRCDPISGHTALYWYRQSLGQGLEFLIYFQGNSAPDKSGLPSDRFSAERTGGSVSTLTIQRTQQEDSAVYLCASSPRRERETQYFGPGTRLLVL.

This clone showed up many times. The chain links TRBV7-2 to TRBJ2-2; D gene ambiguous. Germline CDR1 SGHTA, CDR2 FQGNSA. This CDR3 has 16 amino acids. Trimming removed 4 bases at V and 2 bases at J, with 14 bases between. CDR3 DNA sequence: TGTGCCAGCAGCTCCTTCGGGCTATCCAACACCGGGGAGCTGTTTTTT. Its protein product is CASSSFGLSNTGELFF.

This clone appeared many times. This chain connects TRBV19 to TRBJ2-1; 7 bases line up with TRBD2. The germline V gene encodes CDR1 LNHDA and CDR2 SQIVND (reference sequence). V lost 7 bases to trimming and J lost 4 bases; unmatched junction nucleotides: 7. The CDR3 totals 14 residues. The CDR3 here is CASTASGFYNEQFF. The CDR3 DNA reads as TGTGCCAGTACGGCTAGCGGATTTTACAATGAGCAGTTCTTC.

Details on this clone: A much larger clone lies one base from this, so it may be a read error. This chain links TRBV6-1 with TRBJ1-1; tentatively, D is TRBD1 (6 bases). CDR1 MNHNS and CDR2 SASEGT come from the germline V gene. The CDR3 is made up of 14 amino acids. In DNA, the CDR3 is TGTGCCAGCAGTCAGGAAGAGGGGGGCACTGATGCTTTCTTT. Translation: CASSQEEGGTDAFF.

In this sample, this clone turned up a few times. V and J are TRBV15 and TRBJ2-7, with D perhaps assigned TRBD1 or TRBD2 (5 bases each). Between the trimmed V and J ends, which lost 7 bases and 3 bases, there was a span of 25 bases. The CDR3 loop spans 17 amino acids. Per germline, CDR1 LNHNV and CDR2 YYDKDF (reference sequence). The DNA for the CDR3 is TGTGCCACCATCAGTGGGGCCCCTCTAGCACCATACTACGAGCAGTACTTC. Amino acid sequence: CATISGAPLAPYYEQYF.

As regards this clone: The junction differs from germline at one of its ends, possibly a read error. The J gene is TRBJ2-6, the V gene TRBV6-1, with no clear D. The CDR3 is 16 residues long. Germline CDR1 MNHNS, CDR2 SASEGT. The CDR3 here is CVSSPPTAAGSNVLTF. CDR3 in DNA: TGTGTCAGCAGCCCCCCAACGGCGGCTGGGTCCAACGTCCTGACTTTC.

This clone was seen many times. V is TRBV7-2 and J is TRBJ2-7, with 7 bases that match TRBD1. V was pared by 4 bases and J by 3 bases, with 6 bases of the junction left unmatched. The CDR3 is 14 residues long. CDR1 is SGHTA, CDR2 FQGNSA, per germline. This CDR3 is CASSSRQGDYEQYF. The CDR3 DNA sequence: TGTGCCAGCAGCTCTCGACAGGGAGACTACGAGCAGTACTTC.

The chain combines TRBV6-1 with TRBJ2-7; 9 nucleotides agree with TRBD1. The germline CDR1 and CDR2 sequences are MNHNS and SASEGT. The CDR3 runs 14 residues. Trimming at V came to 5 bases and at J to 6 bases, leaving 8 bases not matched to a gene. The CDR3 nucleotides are TGTGCCAGCAGTCAGTACAGGGGGCAGGGCGAGCAGTACTTC. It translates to CASSQYRGQGEQYF.

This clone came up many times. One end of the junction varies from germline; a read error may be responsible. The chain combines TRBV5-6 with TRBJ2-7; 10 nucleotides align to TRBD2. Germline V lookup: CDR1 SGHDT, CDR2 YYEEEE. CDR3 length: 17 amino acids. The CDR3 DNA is TGTGCCAGCAACTTGGCGGCAGCGGGAGGGCCTAACTACGAGCAGTACTTC. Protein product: CASNLAAAGGPNYEQYF.

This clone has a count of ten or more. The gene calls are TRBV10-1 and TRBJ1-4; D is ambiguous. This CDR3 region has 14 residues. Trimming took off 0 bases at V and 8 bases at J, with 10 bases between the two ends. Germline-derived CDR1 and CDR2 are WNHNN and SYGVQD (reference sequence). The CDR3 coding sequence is TGCGCCAGCAGTGAGTCCGGAAGATTGGAAAAACTGTTTTTT. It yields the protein CASSESGRLEKLFF.

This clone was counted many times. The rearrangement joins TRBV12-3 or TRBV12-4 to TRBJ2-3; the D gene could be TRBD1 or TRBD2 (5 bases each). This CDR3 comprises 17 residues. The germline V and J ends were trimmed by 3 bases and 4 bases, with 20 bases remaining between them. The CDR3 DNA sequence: TGTGCCAGCAGTTTGACCGGGACCACTAGTTCTCCAGATACGCAGTATTTT. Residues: CASSLTGTTSSPDTQYF.

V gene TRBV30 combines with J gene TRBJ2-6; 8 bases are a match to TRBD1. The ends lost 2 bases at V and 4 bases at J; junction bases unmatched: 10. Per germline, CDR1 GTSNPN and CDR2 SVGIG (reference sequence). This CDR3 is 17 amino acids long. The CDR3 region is CAWSLRGRKSGANVLTF. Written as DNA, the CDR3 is TGTGCCTGGAGTCTCAGGGGGCGGAAGTCCGGGGCCAACGTCCTGACTTTC.

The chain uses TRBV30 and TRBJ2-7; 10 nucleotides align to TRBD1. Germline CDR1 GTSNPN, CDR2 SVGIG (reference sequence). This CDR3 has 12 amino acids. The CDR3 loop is CAWGQGRNEQYF. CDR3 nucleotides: TGTGCGTGGGGACAGGGGAGAAACGAGCAGTACTTC.

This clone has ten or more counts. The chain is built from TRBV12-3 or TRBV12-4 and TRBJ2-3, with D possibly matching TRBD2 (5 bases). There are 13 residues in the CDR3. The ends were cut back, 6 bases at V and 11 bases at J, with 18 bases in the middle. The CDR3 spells CASRPNPGDQQYF. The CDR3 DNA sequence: TGTGCCAGCAGACCGAATCCCGGGGATCAGCAGTATTTT.

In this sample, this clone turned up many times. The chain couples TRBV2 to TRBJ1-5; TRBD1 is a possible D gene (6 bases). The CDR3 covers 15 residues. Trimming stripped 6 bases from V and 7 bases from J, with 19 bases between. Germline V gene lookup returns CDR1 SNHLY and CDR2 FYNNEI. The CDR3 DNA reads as TGTGCCAGCAGCAAGACACAGGGTGTAGGCCAGCCCCAGCATTTT. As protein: CASSKTQGVGQPQHF.

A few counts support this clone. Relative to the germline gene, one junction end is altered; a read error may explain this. The CDR3 region has the DNA TGTGCCAGCATCCCTGGACTAGCGGGAAACACCTGGGAGCTGTTTTTT. It yields the protein CASIPGLAGNTWELFF. This chain uses TRBV6-1 with TRBJ2-2, with 12 nucleotides matching TRBD2. The V gene's germline CDR1 is MNHNS and CDR2 SASEGT. This CDR3 has 16 residues.

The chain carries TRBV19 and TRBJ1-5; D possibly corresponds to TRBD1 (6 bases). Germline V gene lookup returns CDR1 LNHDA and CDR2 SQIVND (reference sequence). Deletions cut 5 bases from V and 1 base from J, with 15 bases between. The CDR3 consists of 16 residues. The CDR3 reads CASSGRGAGSNQPQHF. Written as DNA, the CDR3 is TGTGCCAGTAGTGGCCGGGGGGCGGGAAGCAATCAGCCCCAGCATTTT.

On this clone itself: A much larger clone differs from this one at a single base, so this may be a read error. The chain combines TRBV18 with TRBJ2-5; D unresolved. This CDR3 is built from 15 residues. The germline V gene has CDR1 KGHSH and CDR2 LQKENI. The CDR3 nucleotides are TGTGCCAACTCACCACCGTCCCAGGCGGCAGAGACCCAGTACTTC. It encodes CANSPPSQAAETQYF.

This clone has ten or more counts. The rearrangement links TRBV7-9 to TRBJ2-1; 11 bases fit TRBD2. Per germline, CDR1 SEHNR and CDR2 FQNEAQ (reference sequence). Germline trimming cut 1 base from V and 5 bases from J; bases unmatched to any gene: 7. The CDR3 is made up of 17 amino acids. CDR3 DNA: TGTGCCAGCAGCTTAGTGTCTAGCGGGAGGAGGGACAATGAGCAGTTCTTC. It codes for CASSLVSSGRRDNEQFF.

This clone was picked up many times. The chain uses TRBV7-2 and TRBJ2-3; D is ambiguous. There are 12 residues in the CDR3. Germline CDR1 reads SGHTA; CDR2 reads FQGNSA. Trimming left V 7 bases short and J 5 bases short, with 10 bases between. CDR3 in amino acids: CASTLSRDTQYF. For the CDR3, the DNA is TGTGCCAGCACCCTCTCTCGAGATACGCAGTATTTT. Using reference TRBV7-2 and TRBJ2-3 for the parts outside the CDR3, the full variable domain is GAGVSQSPSNKVTEKGKDVELRCDPISGHTALYWYRQSLGQGLEFLIYFQGNSAPDKSGLPSDRFSAERTGGSVSTLTIQRTQQEDSAVYLCASTLSRDTQYFGPGTRLTVL.